This T cell receptor (beta chain) stems from a study of spatial heterogeneity in lung cancer. Overall study context: Sequencing consistently turned up more beta-chain sequences than alpha-chain sequences.

The time point was: sample taken at primary tumor resection. Sequencing covered unsorted whole RNA taken from tumor, nontumor lung or frozen PBMC. The V gene's germline CDR1 is SGHTA and CDR2 FQGNSA. The germline V and J ends were trimmed by 5 bases and 6 bases, with 17 bases remaining between them. The CDR3 covers 14 residues. Sample share makes this clonotype medium-sized. One entry per CDR3 protein results from TCRdb running MiXCR on the 5' RACE reads. The sample contains more than 3,500 distinct CDR3 sequences, 8.4% of which appear only once. The receptor was isolated from a female donor with early-stage non-small cell lung cancer. This sequence joins TRBV7-2 and TRBJ2-7; the D gene is possibly TRBD1 (6 bases). The sequencing used PBMCs, collected at surgery. The CDR3 DNA is TGTGCCAGCAGCCTTGAACAGGGTTTGGGCGAGCAGTACTTC. It encodes CASSLEQGLGEQYF.